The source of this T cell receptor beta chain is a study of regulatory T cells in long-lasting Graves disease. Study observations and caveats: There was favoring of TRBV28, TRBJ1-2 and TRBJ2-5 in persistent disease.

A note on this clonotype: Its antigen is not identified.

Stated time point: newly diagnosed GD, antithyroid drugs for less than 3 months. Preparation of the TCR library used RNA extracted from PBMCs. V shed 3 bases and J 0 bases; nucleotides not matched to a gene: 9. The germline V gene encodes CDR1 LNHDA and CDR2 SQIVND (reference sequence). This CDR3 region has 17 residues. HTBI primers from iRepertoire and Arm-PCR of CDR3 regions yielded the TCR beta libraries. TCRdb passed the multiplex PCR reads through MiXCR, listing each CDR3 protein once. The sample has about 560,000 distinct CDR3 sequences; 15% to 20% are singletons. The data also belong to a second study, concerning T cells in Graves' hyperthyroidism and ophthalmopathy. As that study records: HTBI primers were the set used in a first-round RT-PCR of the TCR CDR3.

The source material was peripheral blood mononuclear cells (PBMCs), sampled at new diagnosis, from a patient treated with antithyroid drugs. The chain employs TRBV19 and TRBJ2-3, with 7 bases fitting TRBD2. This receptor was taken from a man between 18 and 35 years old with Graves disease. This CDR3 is CASSILASGTSTDTQYF. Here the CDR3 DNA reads TGTGCCAGTAGTATCTTGGCTAGCGGAACTAGCACAGATACGCAGTATTTT.